This T cell receptor beta chain was identified during a study of regulatory dendritic cells for organ transplantation. Germline V gene sequence: CDR1 SQVTM, CDR2 ANQGSEA. The length of the CDR3 is 12 residues. With respect to this clone: Its specificity is unknown.

Method: immunoSEQ multiplex PCR; TCRdb's copy keeps in-frame clones and lacks some. Seen here are around 11,000 clones, about 85% observed once, and the top ten hold 2.5% to 3%. Allogeneic regulatory or mature dendritic cells were co-cultured for roughly five days with CFSE-labeled sorted T cells at 1:10. This sequence joins TRBV29-1 and TRBJ2-1; D is uncertain. Sequenced sample: memory CD4+ T cells from blood cultured with dendritic cells. This sample's subset: CD45RO+ memory T cells. The sequence derives from a human donor in good health. CDR3 sequence: CASVVSYNEQFF. The CDR3 region has the DNA TGCGCGTCGGTGGTCTCCTACAATGAGCAGTTCTTC.